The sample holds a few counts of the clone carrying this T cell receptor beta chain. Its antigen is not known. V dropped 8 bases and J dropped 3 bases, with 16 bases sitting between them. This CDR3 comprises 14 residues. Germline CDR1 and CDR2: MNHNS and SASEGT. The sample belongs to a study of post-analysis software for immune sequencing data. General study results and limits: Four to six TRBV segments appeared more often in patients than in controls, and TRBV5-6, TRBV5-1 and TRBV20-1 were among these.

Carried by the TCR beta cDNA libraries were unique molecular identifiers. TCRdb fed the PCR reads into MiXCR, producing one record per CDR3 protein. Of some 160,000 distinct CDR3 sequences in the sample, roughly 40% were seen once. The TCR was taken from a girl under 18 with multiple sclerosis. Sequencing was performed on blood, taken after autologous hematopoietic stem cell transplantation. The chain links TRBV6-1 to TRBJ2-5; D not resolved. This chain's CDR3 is CASRPRSSKETQYF. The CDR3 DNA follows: TGTGCCAGCCGTCCCCGGAGTTCCAAAGAGACCCAGTACTTC.